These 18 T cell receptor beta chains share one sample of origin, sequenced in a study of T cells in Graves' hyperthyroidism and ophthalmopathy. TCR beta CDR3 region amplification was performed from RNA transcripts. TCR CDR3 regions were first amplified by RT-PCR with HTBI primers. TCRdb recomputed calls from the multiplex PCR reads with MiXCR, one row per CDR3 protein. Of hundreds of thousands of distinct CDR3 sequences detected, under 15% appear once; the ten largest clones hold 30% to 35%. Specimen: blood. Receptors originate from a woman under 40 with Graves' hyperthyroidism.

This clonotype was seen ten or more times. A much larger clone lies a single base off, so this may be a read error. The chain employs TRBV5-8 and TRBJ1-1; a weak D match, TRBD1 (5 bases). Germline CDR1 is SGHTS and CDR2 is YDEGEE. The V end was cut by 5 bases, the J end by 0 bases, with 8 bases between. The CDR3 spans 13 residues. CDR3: CASSVTVNTEAFF. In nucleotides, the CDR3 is TGTGCCAGCAGTGTGACAGTGAACACTGAAGCTTTCTTT.

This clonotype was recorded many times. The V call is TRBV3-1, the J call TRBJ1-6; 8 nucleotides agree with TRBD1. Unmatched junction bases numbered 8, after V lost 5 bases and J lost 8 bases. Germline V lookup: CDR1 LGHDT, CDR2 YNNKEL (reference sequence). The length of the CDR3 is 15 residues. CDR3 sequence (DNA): TGTGCCAGCAGCGCCGGGACAGGACACGATTCACCCCTCCACTTT. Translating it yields CASSAGTGHDSPLHF.

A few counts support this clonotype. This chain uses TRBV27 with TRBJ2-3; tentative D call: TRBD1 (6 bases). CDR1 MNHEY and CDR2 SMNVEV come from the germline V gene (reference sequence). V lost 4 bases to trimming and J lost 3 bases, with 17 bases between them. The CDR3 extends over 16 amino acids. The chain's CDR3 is CASSYRRRQDTDTQYF. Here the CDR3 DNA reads TGTGCCAGCAGTTATCGGAGAAGACAGGATACAGATACGCAGTATTTT.

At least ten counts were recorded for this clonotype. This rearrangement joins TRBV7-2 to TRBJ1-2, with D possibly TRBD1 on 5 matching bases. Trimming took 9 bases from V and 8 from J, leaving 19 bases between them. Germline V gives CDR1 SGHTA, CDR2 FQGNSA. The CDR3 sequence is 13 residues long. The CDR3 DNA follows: TGTGCCAGGACCCATTGCATTGGGGACGGCTACACCTTC. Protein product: CARTHCIGDGYTF.

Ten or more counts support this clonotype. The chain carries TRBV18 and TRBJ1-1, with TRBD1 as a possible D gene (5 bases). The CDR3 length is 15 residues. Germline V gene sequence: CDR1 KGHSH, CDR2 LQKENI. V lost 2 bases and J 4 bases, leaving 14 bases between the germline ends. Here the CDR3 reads CASSPSTGTVTEAFF. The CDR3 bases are TGTGCCAGCTCACCATCAACCGGGACCGTCACTGAAGCTTTCTTT.

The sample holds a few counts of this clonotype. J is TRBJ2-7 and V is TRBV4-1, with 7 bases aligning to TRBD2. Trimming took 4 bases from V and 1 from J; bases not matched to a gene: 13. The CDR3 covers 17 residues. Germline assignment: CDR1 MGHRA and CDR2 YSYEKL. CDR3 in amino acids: CASSPRGGEGRSYEQYF. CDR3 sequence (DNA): TGCGCCAGCAGCCCTAGAGGCGGGGAGGGCCGGTCCTACGAGCAGTACTTC.

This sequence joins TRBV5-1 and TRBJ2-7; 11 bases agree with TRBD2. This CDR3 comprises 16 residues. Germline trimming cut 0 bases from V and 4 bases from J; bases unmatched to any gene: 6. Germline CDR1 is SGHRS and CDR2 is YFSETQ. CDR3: CASSLAPGLAVYEQYF. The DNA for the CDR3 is TGCGCCAGCAGCTTGGCGCCGGGACTAGCGGTGTACGAGCAGTACTTC.

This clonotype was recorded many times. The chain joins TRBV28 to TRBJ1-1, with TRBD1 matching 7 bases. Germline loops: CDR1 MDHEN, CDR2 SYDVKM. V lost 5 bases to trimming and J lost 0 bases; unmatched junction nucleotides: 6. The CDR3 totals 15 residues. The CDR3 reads CASSRKTGMNTEAFF. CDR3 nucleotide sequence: TGTGCCAGCAGTCGAAAGACAGGGATGAACACTGAAGCTTTCTTT.

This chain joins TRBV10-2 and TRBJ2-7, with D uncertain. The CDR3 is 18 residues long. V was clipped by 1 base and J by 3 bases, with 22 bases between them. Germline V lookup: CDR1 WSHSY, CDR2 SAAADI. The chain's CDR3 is CASSEFTSLSIAYYEQYF. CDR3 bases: TGCGCCAGCAGTGAGTTTACCTCTCTCTCCATCGCATACTACGAGCAGTACTTC.

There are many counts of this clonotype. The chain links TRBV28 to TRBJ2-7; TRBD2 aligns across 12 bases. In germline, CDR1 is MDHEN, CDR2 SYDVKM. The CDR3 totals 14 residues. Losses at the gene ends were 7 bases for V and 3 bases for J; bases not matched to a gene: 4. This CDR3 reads CASMTSGSIYEQYF. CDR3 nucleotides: TGTGCCAGCATGACTAGCGGGAGTATCTACGAGCAGTACTTC.

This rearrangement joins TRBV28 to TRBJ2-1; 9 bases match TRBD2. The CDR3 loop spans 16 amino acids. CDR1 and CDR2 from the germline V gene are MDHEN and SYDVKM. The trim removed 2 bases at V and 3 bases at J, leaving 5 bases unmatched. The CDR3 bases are TGTGCCAGCAGTTTAAAGCGGGAGGCCCTCTACAATGAGCAGTTCTTC. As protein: CASSLKREALYNEQFF.

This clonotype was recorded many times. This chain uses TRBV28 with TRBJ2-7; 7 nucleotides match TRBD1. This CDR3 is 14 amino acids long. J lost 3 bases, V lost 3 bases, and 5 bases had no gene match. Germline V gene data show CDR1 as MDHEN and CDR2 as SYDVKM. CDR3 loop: CASSFPGQIYEQYF. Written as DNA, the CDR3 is TGTGCCAGCAGTTTTCCGGGACAGATCTACGAGCAGTACTTC. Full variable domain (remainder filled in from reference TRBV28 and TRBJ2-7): DVKVTQSSRYLVKRTGEKVFLECVQDMDHENMFWYRQDPGLGLRLIYFSYDVKMKEKGDIPEGYSVSREKKERFSLILESASTNQTSMYLCASSFPGQIYEQYFGPGTRLTVT.

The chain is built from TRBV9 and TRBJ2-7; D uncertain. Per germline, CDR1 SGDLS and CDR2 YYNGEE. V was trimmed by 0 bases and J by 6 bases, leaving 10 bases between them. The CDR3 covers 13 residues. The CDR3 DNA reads TGTGCCAGCAGCGTAGAGAACGGACCCGAGCAGTACTTC. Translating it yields CASSVENGPEQYF.

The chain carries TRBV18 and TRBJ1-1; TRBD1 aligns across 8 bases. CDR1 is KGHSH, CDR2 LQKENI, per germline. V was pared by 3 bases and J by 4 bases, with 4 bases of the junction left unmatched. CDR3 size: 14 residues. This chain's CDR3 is CASSPNDRGTEAFF. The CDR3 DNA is TGTGCCAGCTCACCCAATGACAGGGGCACTGAAGCTTTCTTT.

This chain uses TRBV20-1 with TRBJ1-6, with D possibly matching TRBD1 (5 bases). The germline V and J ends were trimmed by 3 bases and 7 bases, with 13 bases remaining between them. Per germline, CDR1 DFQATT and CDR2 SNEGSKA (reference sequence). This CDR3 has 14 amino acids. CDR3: CSARPDGDNSPLHF. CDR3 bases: TGCAGTGCTAGGCCAGACGGGGACAATTCACCCCTCCACTTT.

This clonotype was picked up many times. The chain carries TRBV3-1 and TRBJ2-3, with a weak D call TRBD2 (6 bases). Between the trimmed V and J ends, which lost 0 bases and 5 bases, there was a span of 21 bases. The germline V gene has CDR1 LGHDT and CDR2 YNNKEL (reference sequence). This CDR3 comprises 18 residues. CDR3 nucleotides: TGTGCCAGCAGCCAAGATTTGTCGGGGGAGAGTCGTGTAGATACGCAGTATTTT. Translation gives CASSQDLSGESRVDTQYF.

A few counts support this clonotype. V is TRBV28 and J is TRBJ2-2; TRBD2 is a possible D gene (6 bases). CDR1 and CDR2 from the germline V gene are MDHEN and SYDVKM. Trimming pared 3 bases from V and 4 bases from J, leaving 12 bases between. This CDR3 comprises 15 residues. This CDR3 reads CASSFKGRITGELFF. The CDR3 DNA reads TGTGCCAGCAGTTTTAAAGGGAGGATCACCGGGGAGCTGTTTTTT.

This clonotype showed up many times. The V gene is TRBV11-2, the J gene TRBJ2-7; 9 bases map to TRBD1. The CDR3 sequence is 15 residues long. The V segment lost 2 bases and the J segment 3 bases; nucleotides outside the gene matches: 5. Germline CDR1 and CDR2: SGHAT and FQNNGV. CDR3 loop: CASSLRQGEFYEQYF. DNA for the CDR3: TGTGCCAGCAGCTTACGACAGGGGGAATTCTACGAGCAGTACTTC.